This T cell receptor beta chain was identified in a study of shared clonotypes between healthy human individuals. The method was immunoSEQ multiplex PCR; TCRdb's version includes in-frame clones alone and lacks a portion of them. The repertoire holds 2 million to 2.5 million clones, just over 90% seen once, with 0.39% in the top ten. The CDR3 runs 14 residues. CDR1 is SGHDT, CDR2 YYEEEE, per germline. V lost 0 bases to trimming and J lost 3 bases, with 9 bases between them. Study donors comprised healthy, HIV-negative adults devoid of recent acute infection or vaccination. The genes are TRBV5-6 and TRBJ1-1, with D possibly being TRBD1 (6 bases). The sequence was collected from a man aged 18-30 years in good health. Some clones in this sample may be carry-over from other donors' samples. Material for sequencing was naive CD4+ T cells from PBMCs. The subset is: CD45RA+ positively selected. The CDR3 is CASSLGEGDTEAFF. The CDR3 DNA follows: TGTGCCAGCAGCTTGGGGGAGGGGGACACTGAAGCTTTCTTT.